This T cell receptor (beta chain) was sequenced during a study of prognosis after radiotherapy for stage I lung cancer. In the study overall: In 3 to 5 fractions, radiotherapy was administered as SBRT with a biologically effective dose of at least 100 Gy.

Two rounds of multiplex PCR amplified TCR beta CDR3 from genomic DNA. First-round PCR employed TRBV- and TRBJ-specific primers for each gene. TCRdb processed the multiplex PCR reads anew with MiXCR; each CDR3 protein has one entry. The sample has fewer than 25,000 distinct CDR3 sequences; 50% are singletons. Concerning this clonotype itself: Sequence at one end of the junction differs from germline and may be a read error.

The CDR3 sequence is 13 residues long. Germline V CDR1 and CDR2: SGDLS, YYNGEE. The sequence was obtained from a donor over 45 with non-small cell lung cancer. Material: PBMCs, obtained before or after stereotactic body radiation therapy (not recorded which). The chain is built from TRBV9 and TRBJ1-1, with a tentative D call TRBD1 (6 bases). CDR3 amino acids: CANSRDTNTEDFF. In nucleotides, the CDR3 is TGTGCCAACAGCAGGGACACCAACACTGAAGATTTCTTT.